This passage covers 18 T cell receptor beta chains from one sample sequenced in a study of blood T cell repertoires in COVID-19. This table comes from immunoSEQ multiplex PCR, and its TCRdb copy is limited to in-frame clones, with some not included. The table includes approximately 320,000 clones, 70% to 90% detected once. Input material: peripheral blood. These receptors all come from a human donor in a cohort sampled during active COVID-19.

V gene TRBV7-9 combines with J gene TRBJ2-1; no clear D gene. Per the germline V gene, CDR1 is SEHNR and CDR2 is FQNEAQ (reference sequence). Trimming cost V 4 bases and J 5 bases, with 6 bases left between them. The CDR3 spans 12 residues. CDR3 residues: CASSSRDNEQFF. The CDR3 coding sequence is TGTGCCAGCAGCTCCCGGGACAATGAGCAGTTCTTC.

The rearrangement uses TRBV20-1 and TRBJ1-2, with a tentative D call TRBD1 (6 bases). Trimming removed 4 bases at V and 6 bases at J, with 15 bases between. Germline V gene data show CDR1 as DFQATT and CDR2 as SNEGSKA (reference sequence). This CDR3 contains 13 residues. CDR3 protein: CSATEHRADGYTF. The DNA for the CDR3 is TGCAGTGCTACTGAACACAGGGCGGATGGCTACACCTTC.

V is TRBV11-3 and J is TRBJ2-3; D gene uncertain. Germline V CDR1 and CDR2: SGHNT, YENEEA. Trimming stripped 1 base from V and 0 bases from J, with 14 bases between. CDR3 size: 17 residues. CDR3 DNA sequence: TGTGCCAGCAGCTTAGGACCCAGCGCCTCTAGCACAGATACGCAGTATTTT. This gives the protein CASSLGPSASSTDTQYF.

The V call is TRBV11-3, the J call TRBJ1-1; 8 nucleotides align to TRBD1. This CDR3 contains 13 residues. The trim removed 5 bases at V and 6 bases at J, leaving 5 bases unmatched. Looked up from germline, CDR1 is SGHNT and CDR2 is YENEEA. DNA for the CDR3: TGTGCCAGCAGCCCAGGGGGCGCGTCTGAAGCTTTCTTT. It codes for CASSPGGASEAFF.

The V call is TRBV7-6, the J call TRBJ1-2; D is perhaps TRBD1 (5 bases). The CDR3 runs to 15 residues. V was trimmed by 1 base and J by 3 bases, leaving 12 bases between them. Germline CDR1 SGHVS, CDR2 FNYEAQ. The CDR3 loop reads CASSLGMGLDYGYTF. CDR3 DNA sequence: TGTGCCAGCAGCTTAGGTATGGGGCTGGACTATGGCTACACCTTC.

This clone was detected only a few times. The chain combines TRBV2 with TRBJ2-1; the match to TRBD2 covers 11 bases. Germline assignment: CDR1 SNHLY and CDR2 FYNNEI. The CDR3 consists of 13 residues. V trimming: 7 bases; J trimming: 9 bases; junction bases outside the gene matches: 5. DNA of the CDR3: TGTGCCAGCACTACCGGGACTAGCGGTGAGCAGTTCTTC. Its protein is CASTTGTSGEQFF.

This clone appeared a single time. The V and J genes are TRBV15 and TRBJ1-4; 9 bases align to TRBD1. Germline V CDR1 and CDR2: LNHNV, YYDKDF (reference sequence). The CDR3 has 16 residues. Trimming cost V 5 bases and J 10 bases; bases outside gene matches: 14. CDR3 nucleotide sequence: TGTGCCACCAGCGCCCGGGACAGGGTTCCTGTGAGAAAACTGTTTTTT. It yields the protein CATSARDRVPVRKLFF.

This chain joins TRBV3-1 (or the pseudogene TRBV3-2) and TRBJ1-2; TRBD1 matches 7 bases. V lost 0 bases and J lost 8; bases outside the gene matches: 6. The length of the CDR3 is 14 residues. From germline, CDR1 is LGHDT and CDR2 YNNKEL (reference sequence). In nucleotides, the CDR3 is TGTGCCAGCAGCCAAGATGTAGGGGGCAGAGGCTACACCTTC. This translates into CASSQDVGGRGYTF.

The chain couples TRBV3-1 (or the pseudogene TRBV3-2) to TRBJ1-1; D remains unclear. The germline V gene encodes CDR1 LGHDT and CDR2 YNNKEL (reference sequence). Trimming removed 4 bases from V and 1 base from J, with 13 bases in between. This CDR3 spans 15 amino acids. For the CDR3, the DNA is TGTGCCAGCAGCCCCTTAAGAAACTCGAACACTGAAGCTTTCTTT. It yields the protein CASSPLRNSNTEAFF.

V and J are TRBV30 and TRBJ1-1, with TRBD1 matching over 7 bases. J was trimmed by 4 bases and V by 2 bases; bases with no gene match: 4. CDR3 length: 13 residues. Germline V gives CDR1 GTSNPN, CDR2 SVGIG (reference sequence). CDR3 amino acids: CAWSWPGGTEAFF. As DNA, the CDR3 is TGTGCCTGGAGTTGGCCAGGGGGCACTGAAGCTTTCTTT.

The V and J genes are TRBV7-9 and TRBJ2-7; 8 nucleotides line up with TRBD1. J lost 3 bases, V lost 5 bases, and 3 bases had no gene match. CDR1 and CDR2 (germline): SEHNR, FQNEAQ (reference sequence). The CDR3 spans 13 residues. The CDR3 here is CASSGDRGYEQYF. The CDR3 bases are TGTGCCAGCAGCGGAGACAGGGGCTACGAGCAGTACTTC. The whole variable domain, remainder taken from reference TRBV7-9 and TRBJ2-7, is DTGVSQNPRHKITKRGQNVTFRCDPISEHNRLYWYRQTLGQGPEFLTYFQNEAQLEKSRLLSDRFSAERPKGSFSTLEIQRTEQGDSAMYLCASSGDRGYEQYFGPGTRLTVT.

This rearrangement joins TRBV5-1 to TRBJ1-4; tentative D call: TRBD1 (6 bases). V lost 3 bases, J lost 5 bases, and 14 bases lay in between. The germline gives CDR1 SGHRS, CDR2 YFSETQ. This CDR3 has 15 amino acids. As DNA, the CDR3 is TGCGCCAGCAGCTCTTCCCGACAGGACAATGAAAAACTGTTTTTT. Its protein is CASSSSRQDNEKLFF.

This clone came up a few times. The chain employs TRBV30 and TRBJ2-3, with D perhaps matching TRBD2 (7 bases). The CDR3 runs to 17 residues. V lost 0 bases and J 7 bases, leaving 23 bases between the germline ends. The germline V gene has CDR1 GTSNPN and CDR2 SVGIG (reference sequence). The CDR3 sequence is CAWSVYAVGGGPNTQYF. The DNA for the CDR3 is TGTGCCTGGAGTGTATATGCGGTTGGGGGGGGGCCAAATACGCAGTATTTT. The variable domain in full, with the rest retrieved from reference TRBV30 and TRBJ2-3, is SQTIHQWPATLVQPVGSPLSLECTVEGTSNPNLYWYRQAAGRGLQLLFYSVGIGQISSEVPQNLSASRPQDRQFILSSKKLLLSDSGFYLCAWSVYAVGGGPNTQYFGPGTRLTVL.

This sequence joins TRBV2 and TRBJ2-3; D is unclear. Germline-derived CDR1 and CDR2 are SNHLY and FYNNEI. The CDR3 is 15 residues long. Trimming took off 4 bases at V and 5 bases at J, with 16 bases between the two ends. The CDR3 region is CASSGSTVQLDTQYF. For the CDR3, the DNA is TGTGCCAGCAGTGGGAGTACCGTTCAGCTAGATACGCAGTATTTT.

The chain uses TRBV5-1 and TRBJ1-3; 7 nucleotides agree with TRBD1. The CDR3 loop spans 15 amino acids. Germline loops: CDR1 SGHRS, CDR2 YFSETQ. V was clipped by 4 bases and J by 1 base; unmatched bases: 5. CDR3 nucleotides: TGCGCCAGCAGCGGGGAGACAGGGTCTGGAAACACCATATATTTT. Translating it yields CASSGETGSGNTIYF.

V gene TRBV5-6 combines with J gene TRBJ1-2, with D uncertain. This CDR3 has 11 residues. With 4 bases removed from V and 5 bases from J, the gap between germline ends came to 6 bases. Germline assignment: CDR1 SGHDT and CDR2 YYEEEE. The CDR3 is CASSRGYGYTF. The DNA of the CDR3 is TGTGCCAGCAGCCGGGGATATGGCTACACCTTC. The complete variable domain, with remaining parts taken from reference TRBV5-6 and TRBJ1-2, reads DAGVTQSPTHLIKTRGQQVTLRCSPKSGHDTVSWYQQALGQGPQFIFQYYEEEERQRGNFPDRFSGHQFPNYSSELNVNALLLGDSALYLCASSRGYGYTFGSGTRLTVV.

Here the CDR3 DNA reads TGCAGCGTTTCAGAGGGTTGGTATGGCTACACCTTC. It specifies CSVSEGWYGYTF. The V gene is TRBV29-1, the J gene TRBJ1-2; unclear D gene. Trimming removed 5 bases from V and 5 bases from J, with 12 bases in between. The CDR3 spans 12 residues. CDR1 is SQVTM, CDR2 ANQGSEA, per germline.

The genes are TRBV9 and TRBJ2-3; the D gene is possibly TRBD2 (7 bases). The V end lost 0 bases, the J end lost 4 bases, and 12 bases lay between the germline ends. The germline V gene encodes CDR1 SGDLS and CDR2 YYNGEE. The CDR3 is 15 residues long. Here the CDR3 reads CASSVGVGGPDTQYF. The CDR3 DNA sequence: TGTGCCAGCAGCGTAGGTGTCGGGGGGCCAGATACGCAGTATTTT.